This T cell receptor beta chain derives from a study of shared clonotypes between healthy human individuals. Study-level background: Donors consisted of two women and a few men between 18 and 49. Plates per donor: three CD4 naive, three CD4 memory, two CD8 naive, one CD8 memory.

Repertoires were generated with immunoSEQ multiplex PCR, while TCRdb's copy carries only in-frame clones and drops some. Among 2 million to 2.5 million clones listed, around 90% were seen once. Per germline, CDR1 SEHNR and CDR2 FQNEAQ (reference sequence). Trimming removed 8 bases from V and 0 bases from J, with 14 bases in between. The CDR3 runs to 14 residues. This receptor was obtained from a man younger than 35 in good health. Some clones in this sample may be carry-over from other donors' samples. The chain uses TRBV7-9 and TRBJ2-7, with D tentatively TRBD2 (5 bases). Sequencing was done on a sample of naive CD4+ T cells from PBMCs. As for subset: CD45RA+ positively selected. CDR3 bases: TGTGCCAGCGGACCCGACGGAGGCTCCTACGAGCAGTACTTC. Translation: CASGPDGGSYEQYF.